This T cell receptor (beta chain) is from a study of T-cell reconstitution after alpha-beta-depleted transplantation in children. The study's findings and limits: Two months or so post-transplant, alpha-beta T cells reportedly derived from several hundred expanded graft clones. Newly produced T cells mostly accounted for T-cell counts and diversity one year post-transplant.

V lost 1 base and J 0 bases, leaving 7 bases between the germline ends. The CDR3 is made up of 15 amino acids. CDR1 LGHNA and CDR2 YNFKEQ come from the germline V gene. This clonotype was counted many times. Antigen specificity is unknown. A TCRbeta library incorporating unique molecular identifiers was prepared. Each CDR3 protein is one row after TCRdb ran MiXCR on the PCR reads. In the table there are fewer than 700,000 distinct CDR3 sequences, 13% of which are singletons. The clonotype was recovered from a male patient between 5 and 17 years old who had a stem cell transplant for acute myeloid leukemia, so the T cells may come from the graft donor. Sequencing was performed on PBMCs, mostly from graft donor cells, taken 360 days after TCRalphabeta/CD19-depleted stem cell transplant. The chain carries TRBV4-2 and TRBJ1-5; D not resolved. The CDR3 coding sequence is TGTGCCAGCAGCCAAGGACTGCATAGCAATCAGCCCCAGCATTTT. It translates to CASSQGLHSNQPQHF.